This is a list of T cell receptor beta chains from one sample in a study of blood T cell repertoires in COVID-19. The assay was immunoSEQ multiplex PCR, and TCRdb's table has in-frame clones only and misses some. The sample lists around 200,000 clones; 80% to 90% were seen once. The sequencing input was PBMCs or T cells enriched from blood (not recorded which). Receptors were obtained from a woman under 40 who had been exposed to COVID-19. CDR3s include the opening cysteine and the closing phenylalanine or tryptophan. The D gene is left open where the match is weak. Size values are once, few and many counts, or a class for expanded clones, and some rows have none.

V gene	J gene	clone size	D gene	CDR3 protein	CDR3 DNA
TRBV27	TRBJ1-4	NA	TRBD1	CASSLSIDREGNEKLFF	TGTGCCAGCAGTTTATCGATCGACAGGGAAGGGAATGAAAAACTGTTTTTT
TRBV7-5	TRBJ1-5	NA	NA	CARSLGGYSNQPQHF	TGTGCCAGAAGCTTAGGCGGATATAGCAATCAGCCCCAGCATTTT
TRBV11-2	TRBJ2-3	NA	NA	CASSLLGPGDSDTQYF	TGTGCCAGCAGCTTATTGGGACCAGGGGATTCAGATACGCAGTATTTT
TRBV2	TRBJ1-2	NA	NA	CASSGASYGYTF	TGTGCCAGCTCAGGGGCTTCCTATGGCTACACCTTC
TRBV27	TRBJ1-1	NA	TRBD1	CASSTSGQGRGSAFF	TGTGCCAGCAGTACTTCCGGACAGGGGAGGGGGAGCGCTTTCTTT
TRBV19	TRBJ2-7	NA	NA	CASSPGSPPSPYEQYF	TGTGCCAGTAGTCCCGGGTCACCCCCTTCGCCCTACGAGCAGTACTTC
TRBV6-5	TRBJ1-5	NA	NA	CASKVGGSNQPQHF	TGTGCCAGCAAAGTTGGGGGGAGCAATCAGCCCCAGCATTTT
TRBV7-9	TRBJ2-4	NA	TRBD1	CASGKDRATAKNIQYF	TGTGCCAGCGGCAAAGACAGGGCCACAGCCAAAAACATTCAGTACTTC
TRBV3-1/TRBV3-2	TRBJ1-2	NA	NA	CASSQDGGFGPLRNYGYTF	TGTGCCAGCAGCCAAGATGGAGGTTTCGGCCCCCTTCGAAACTATGGCTACACCTTC
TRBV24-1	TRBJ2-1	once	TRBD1	CATSDFGRGPYNEQFF	TGTGCCACCAGTGATTTTGGCAGGGGGCCCTACAATGAGCAGTTCTTC
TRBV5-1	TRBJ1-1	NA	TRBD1	CASSLRTGGFLNTEAFF	TGCGCCAGCAGCTTAAGGACAGGGGGCTTCTTGAACACTGAAGCTTTCTTT
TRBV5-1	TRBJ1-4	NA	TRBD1	CASSEQGDNEKLFF	TGCGCCAGCAGCGAACAGGGGGATAATGAAAAACTGTTTTTT
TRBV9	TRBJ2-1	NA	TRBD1	CASSPHRGLDNEQFF	TGTGCCAGCAGCCCCCACAGGGGGCTGGACAATGAGCAGTTCTTC
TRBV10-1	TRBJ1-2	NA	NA	CASSLDPNYGYTF	TGCGCCAGCAGTTTAGATCCTAACTATGGCTACACCTTC
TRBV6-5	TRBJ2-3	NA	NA	CASRGRGASTDTQYF	TGTGCCAGCCGCGGTCGGGGGGCAAGCACAGATACGCAGTATTTT
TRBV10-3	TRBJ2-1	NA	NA	CATQGQLASSYGEQFF	TGTGCCACGCAAGGCCAACTAGCTTCGTCCTACGGTGAGCAGTTCTTC
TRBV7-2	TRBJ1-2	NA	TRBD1	CASSRGQENYGYTF	TGTGCCAGCAGCCGCGGACAGGAAAACTATGGCTACACCTTC
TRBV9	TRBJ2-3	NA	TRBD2	CASSDTSGATDTQYF	TGTGCCAGCAGCGACACTAGCGGGGCCACAGATACGCAGTATTTT
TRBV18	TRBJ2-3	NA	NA	CASSPLAQVADTQYF	TGTGCCAGCTCACCCCTGGCACAGGTGGCAGATACGCAGTATTTT
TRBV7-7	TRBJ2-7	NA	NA	CASSLSGSYEQYF	TGTGCTAGCAGCTTATCAGGGTCTTACGAGCAGTACTTC
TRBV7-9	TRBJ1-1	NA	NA	CASSQGGNTEAFF	TGTGCCAGCAGCCAAGGGGGGAACACTGAAGCTTTCTTT
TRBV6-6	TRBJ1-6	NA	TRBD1	CASSDRQGYSPLHF	TGTGCCAGCAGTGACCGACAGGGCTATTCACCCCTCCACTTT
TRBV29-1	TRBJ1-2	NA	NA	CSVDHDSYGYTF	TGCAGCGTTGATCATGACAGTTATGGCTACACCTTC
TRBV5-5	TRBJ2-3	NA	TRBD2	CASSSRGLAGRGDTQYF	TGTGCCAGCAGCTCGCGGGGACTAGCGGGGAGAGGGGATACGCAGTATTTT
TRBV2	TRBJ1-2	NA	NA	CASSEFWPGYTF	TGTGCCAGCAGTGAATTCTGGCCTGGCTACACCTTC
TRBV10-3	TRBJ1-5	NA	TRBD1	CAIRGGQGQPQHF	TGTGCCATCAGAGGGGGCCAAGGTCAGCCCCAGCATTTT
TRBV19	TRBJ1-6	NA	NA	CASRPRGTYNSPLHF	TGTGCCAGCAGGCCTAGGGGAACTTATAATTCACCCCTCCACTTT
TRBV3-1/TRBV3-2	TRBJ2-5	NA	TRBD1	CASSQDWGTGAPETQYF	TGTGCCAGCAGCCAAGATTGGGGGACAGGGGCCCCAGAGACCCAGTACTTC
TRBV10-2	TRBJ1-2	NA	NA	CASSVQGGGYTF	TGCGCCAGCAGTGTTCAGGGAGGGGGCTACACCTTC
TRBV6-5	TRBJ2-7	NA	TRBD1	CASIKGAGTYEQYF	TGTGCCAGCATTAAGGGGGCCGGCACCTACGAGCAGTACTTC
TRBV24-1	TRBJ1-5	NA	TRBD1	CATSDPGTDSNQPQHF	TGTGCCACCAGTGATCCCGGGACAGATAGCAATCAGCCCCAGCATTTT
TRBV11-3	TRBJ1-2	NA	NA	CASSLDKGNYGYTF	TGTGCCAGCAGCTTAGATAAGGGGAACTATGGCTACACCTTC
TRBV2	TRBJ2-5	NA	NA	CASSRTATQETQYF	TGTGCCAGCAGTCGGACAGCGACACAAGAGACCCAGTACTTC
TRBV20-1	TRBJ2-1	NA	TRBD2	CSASRSASGYNEQFF	TGCAGTGCTAGTCGTTCGGCTAGCGGTTACAATGAGCAGTTCTTC
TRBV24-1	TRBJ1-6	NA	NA	CATRSGLSPLHF	TGTGCCACCAGATCAGGGCTTTCACCCCTCCACTTT
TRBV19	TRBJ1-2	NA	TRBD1	CASSPAEDRGLDGYTF	TGTGCCAGTAGTCCCGCCGAGGACAGGGGGCTGGATGGCTACACCTTC
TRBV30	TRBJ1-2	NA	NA	CAWLRFGGRGYTF	TGTGCCTGGCTCCGGTTTGGAGGGAGAGGCTACACCTTC
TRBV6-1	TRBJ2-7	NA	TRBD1	CASSEQMPGQGGEQYF	TGTGCCAGCAGTGAACAAATGCCGGGACAGGGGGGTGAGCAGTACTTC
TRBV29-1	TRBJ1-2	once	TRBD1	CSAETTRDSYYGYTF	TGCAGCGCCGAAACCACCCGGGACAGCTACTATGGCTACACCTTC
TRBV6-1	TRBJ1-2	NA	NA	CASSEVYGYTF	TGTGCCAGCAGTGAAGTCTACGGCTACACCTTC
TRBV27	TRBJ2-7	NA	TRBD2	CASKLAGSYEQYF	TGTGCCAGCAAACTAGCGGGGTCCTACGAGCAGTACTTC
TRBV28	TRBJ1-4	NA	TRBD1	CASSLFSRGNEKLFF	TGTGCCAGCAGTTTATTTTCCAGGGGGAATGAAAAACTGTTTTTT
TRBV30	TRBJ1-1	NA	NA	CAWSGRGKNTEAFF	TGTGCCTGGAGTGGTCGGGGAAAGAACACTGAAGCTTTCTTT
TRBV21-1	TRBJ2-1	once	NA	CASEDTTISNEQFF	TGTGCCAGCGAGGACACTACAATTTCCAATGAGCAGTTCTTC
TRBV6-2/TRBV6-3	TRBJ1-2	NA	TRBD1	CASSNQGAGGYTF	TGTGCCAGCAGTAATCAGGGGGCAGGTGGCTACACCTTC
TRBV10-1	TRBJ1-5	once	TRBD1	CASMDPDRRANQPQHF	TGCGCCAGCATGGACCCGGACAGGCGGGCCAATCAGCCCCAGCATTTT
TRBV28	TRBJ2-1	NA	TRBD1	CASSGDRGHEQFF	TGTGCCAGCAGTGGGGACAGGGGGCATGAGCAGTTCTTC
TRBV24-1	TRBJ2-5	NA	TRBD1	CATSDLLGTGRETQYF	TGTGCCACCAGTGATTTGTTAGGGACAGGGCGAGAGACCCAGTACTTC
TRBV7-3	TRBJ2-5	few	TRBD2	CASSLSSGGPLQETQYF	TGTGCCAGCAGCTTAAGTAGCGGGGGCCCCCTCCAAGAGACCCAGTACTTC
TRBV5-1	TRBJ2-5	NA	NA	CASSLGQGGETQYF	TGCGCCAGCAGCTTGGGGCAGGGCGGCGAGACCCAGTACTTC
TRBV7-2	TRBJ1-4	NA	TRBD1	CASSPRQGASNEKLFF	TGTGCCAGCAGCCCCCGACAGGGGGCGTCTAATGAAAAACTGTTTTTT
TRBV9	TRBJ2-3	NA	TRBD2	CASSPQKSGGTDTQYF	TGTGCCAGCAGCCCCCAAAAGAGCGGGGGGACAGATACGCAGTATTTT
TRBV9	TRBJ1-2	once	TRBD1	CASTTGGANYGYTF	TGTGCCAGCACCACAGGGGGGGCGAACTATGGCTACACCTTC
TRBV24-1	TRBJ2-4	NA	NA	CATSDSPAGKNIQYF	TGTGCCACCAGTGATTCCCCCGCGGGCAAAAACATTCAGTACTTC
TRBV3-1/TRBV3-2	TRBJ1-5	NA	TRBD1	CASSLQGENQPQHF	TGTGCCAGCAGCCTACAGGGGGAGAATCAGCCCCAGCATTTT
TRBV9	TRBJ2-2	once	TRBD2	CASSVVAGGHTGELFF	TGTGCCAGCAGCGTAGTGGCGGGGGGGCACACCGGGGAGCTGTTTTTT
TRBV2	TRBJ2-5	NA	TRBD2	CASGGSGGAFETQYF	TGTGCCAGCGGGGGTAGCGGGGGGGCGTTTGAGACCCAGTACTTC
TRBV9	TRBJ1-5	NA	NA	CASSVEGDSNQPQHF	TGTGCCAGCAGCGTAGAAGGGGATAGCAATCAGCCCCAGCATTTT
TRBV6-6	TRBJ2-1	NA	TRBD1	CASSLPGTGNNEQFF	TGTGCCAGCAGTCTCCCCGGGACAGGCAACAATGAGCAGTTCTTC
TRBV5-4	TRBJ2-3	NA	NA	CASSVRLADTQYF	TGTGCCAGCAGCGTCCGGTTGGCAGATACGCAGTATTTT